This TCR beta chain was sequenced in a study of shared clonotypes between healthy human individuals. Regarding the study as a whole: Shared clonotypes: 4.5% to 6.5% naive CD4, roughly 4% naive CD8, under 2.5% memory CD4, over 0.3% memory CD8. Shared clonotypes across all four donors exceeded non-shared ones in generation probability. Generally, naive subsets came out with larger estimated richness than memory subsets.

V was trimmed by 4 bases and J by 6 bases, leaving 15 bases between them. Per the germline V gene, CDR1 is SGHAT and CDR2 is FQNNGV. The CDR3 has 15 amino acids. For this clone: What it binds is unknown.

TCRdb's copy holds only in-frame clones and misses some; the assay was immunoSEQ multiplex PCR. The table lists 2 million to 2.5 million clones, 85% to 95% of them singletons, with around 0.4% in the top ten. Donors had no recently reported acute infections or vaccinations and were HIV-negative. The TCR originated in a man between 18 and 35 years old in good health. Some clones in this sample may be carry-over from other donors' samples. V and J are TRBV11-2 and TRBJ2-2; either TRBD1 or TRBD2 may fit D (5 bases each). What was sequenced was naive CD4+ T cells from PBMCs. Described subset: CD45RA+ positively selected. DNA of the CDR3: TGTGCCAGCAGCTCGGGCTCCCGGGACCCCGGGGAGCTGTTTTTT. Translating gives CASSSGSRDPGELFF.